This T cell receptor beta chain was recorded in a study of technical replicates of blood from a few donors. V shed 4 bases, J shed 0 bases, and the junction held 0 bases outside the gene matches. This CDR3 comprises 13 residues. CDR1 is SGHDN, CDR2 FVKESK, per germline. TCRdb's table, derived via immunoSEQ multiplex PCR, lists solely in-frame clones and lacks some. The profile shows over 55,000 clones, roughly 91% of them singletons. The sequence came from a human donor in good health. Some clones in this sample may be carry-over from other donors' samples. The chain links TRBV14 to TRBJ2-7; TRBD2 aligns across 7 bases. Sequenced: PBMCs. The CDR3 sequence is CASSRGGSYEQYF. The CDR3, as DNA: TGTGCCAGCAGCCGGGGGGGCTCCTACGAGCAGTACTTC.